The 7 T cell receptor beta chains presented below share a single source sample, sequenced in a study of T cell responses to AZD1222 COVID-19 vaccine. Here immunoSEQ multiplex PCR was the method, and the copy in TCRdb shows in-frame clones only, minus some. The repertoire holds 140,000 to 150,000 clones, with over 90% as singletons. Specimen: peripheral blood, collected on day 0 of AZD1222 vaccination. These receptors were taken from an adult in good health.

CDR3 region: CASCSRGLYEQYF. As DNA, the CDR3 is TGCGCCAGCTGCTCCAGGGGACTCTACGAGCAGTACTTC. This chain uses TRBV5-1 with TRBJ2-7, with D perhaps given as TRBD1 or TRBD2 (6 bases each). The CDR3 contains 13 residues. V lost 7 bases to trimming and J lost 3 bases, with 14 bases between them. Per the germline V gene, CDR1 is SGHRS and CDR2 is YFSETQ.

In DNA form, the CDR3 reads TGTGCCAGCAGCTCCTTAATTTCGGTTGTTAATGAAAAACTGTTTTTT. Its protein product is CASSSLISVVNEKLFF. This sequence joins TRBV6-6 and TRBJ1-4; D not certain. CDR1 is MNHNY, CDR2 SVGAGI, per germline (reference sequence). This CDR3 spans 16 amino acids. The V end lost 6 bases, the J end lost 4 bases, and 18 bases lay between the germline ends.

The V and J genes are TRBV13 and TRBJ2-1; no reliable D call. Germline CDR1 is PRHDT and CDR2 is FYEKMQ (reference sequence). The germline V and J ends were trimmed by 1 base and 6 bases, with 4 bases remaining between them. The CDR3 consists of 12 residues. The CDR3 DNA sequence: TGTGCCAGCAGCTTAGCCAGCAATGAGCAGTTCTTC. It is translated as CASSLASNEQFF.

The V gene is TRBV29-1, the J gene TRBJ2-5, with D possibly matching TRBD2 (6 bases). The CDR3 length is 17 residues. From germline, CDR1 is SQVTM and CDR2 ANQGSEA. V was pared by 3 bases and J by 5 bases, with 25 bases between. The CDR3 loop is CSVEEEGNRPGWETQYF. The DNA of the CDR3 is TGCAGCGTTGAGGAGGAGGGAAACCGCCCCGGGTGGGAGACCCAGTACTTC.

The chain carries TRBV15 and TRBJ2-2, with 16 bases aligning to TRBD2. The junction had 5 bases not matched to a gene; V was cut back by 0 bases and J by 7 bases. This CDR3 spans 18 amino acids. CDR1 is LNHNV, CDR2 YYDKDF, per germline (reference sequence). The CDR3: CATSRDLGLAGGLGELFF. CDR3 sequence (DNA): TGTGCCACCAGCAGAGATTTGGGACTAGCGGGAGGGCTCGGGGAGCTGTTTTTT. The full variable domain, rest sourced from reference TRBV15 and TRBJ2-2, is DAMVIQNPRYQVTQFGKPVTLSCSQTLNHNVMYWYQQKSSQAPKLLFHYYDKDFNNEADTPDNFQSRRPNTSFCFLDIRSPGLGDTAMYLCATSRDLGLAGGLGELFFGEGSRLTVL.

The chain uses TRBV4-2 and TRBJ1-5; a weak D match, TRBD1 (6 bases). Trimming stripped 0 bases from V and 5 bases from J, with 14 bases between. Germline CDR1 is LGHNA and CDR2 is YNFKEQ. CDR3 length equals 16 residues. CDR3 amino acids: CASSQEGGAYYQPQHF. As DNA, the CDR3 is TGTGCCAGCAGCCAAGAGGGGGGCGCGTACTATCAGCCCCAGCATTTT.

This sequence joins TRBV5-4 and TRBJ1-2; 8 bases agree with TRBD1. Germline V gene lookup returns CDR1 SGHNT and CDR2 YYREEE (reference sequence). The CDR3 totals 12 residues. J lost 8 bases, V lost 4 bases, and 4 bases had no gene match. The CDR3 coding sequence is TGTGCCAGCAGCGGACAGGGTAGAGGCTACACCTTC. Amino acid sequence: CASSGQGRGYTF.